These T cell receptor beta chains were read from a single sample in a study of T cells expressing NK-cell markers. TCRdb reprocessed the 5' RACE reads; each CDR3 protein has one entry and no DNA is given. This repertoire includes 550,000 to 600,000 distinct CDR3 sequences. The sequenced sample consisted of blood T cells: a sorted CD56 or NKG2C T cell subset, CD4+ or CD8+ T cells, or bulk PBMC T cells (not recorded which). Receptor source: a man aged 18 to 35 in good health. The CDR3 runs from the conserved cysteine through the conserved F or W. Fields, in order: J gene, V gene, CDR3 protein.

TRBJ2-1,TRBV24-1,CATSEGGRDNNEQFF
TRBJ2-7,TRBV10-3,CAISAPQGSGLFSDEQYF
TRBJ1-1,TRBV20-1,CSAPPGGGGTEAFF
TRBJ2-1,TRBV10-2,CASSPVAGEVLNEQFF
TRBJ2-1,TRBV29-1,CSVEPRKGLKPNGDEQFF
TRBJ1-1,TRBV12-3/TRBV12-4,CASGGGGRTEAFF
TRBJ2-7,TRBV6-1,CASVKVGGLVYEQYF
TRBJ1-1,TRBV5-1,CASSVANAGGNTEAFF
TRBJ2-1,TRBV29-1,CSVVTDVNNEQFF
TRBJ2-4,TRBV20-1,CSVDDGLGSIQYF
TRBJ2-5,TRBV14,CASSQGVGEGGETQYF
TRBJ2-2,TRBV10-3,CAISPRQGTGELFF
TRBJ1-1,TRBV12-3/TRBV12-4,CASQKDRMNTEAFF
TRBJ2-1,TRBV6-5,CASSYGTGDGNEQFF